Only one count was recorded for the clone carrying this TCR beta chain. Trimming removed 0 bases from V and 1 base from J, with 14 bases in between. This CDR3 is built from 18 residues. Germline loops: CDR1 KGHDR, CDR2 SFDVKD. Sequencing used immunoSEQ multiplex PCR; TCRdb keeps in-frame clones, though not all of them. The sample consists of around 100,000 clones, just over 85% of them appearing once. These data come from a study of blood T cell repertoires in COVID-19. Overall study context: There were acute and convalescent COVID-19 samples, and they came from the United States, Italy and Spain.

The V and J genes are TRBV24-1 and TRBJ2-2; D perhaps matches TRBD1 (6 bases). The sequencing input was peripheral blood. The TCR sequence derives from a human donor in a cohort sampled during active COVID-19. CDR3 DNA: TGTGCCACCAGTGATTTGACAGGGACCAGCGTGAACACCGGGGAGCTGTTTTTT. It translates to CATSDLTGTSVNTGELFF.